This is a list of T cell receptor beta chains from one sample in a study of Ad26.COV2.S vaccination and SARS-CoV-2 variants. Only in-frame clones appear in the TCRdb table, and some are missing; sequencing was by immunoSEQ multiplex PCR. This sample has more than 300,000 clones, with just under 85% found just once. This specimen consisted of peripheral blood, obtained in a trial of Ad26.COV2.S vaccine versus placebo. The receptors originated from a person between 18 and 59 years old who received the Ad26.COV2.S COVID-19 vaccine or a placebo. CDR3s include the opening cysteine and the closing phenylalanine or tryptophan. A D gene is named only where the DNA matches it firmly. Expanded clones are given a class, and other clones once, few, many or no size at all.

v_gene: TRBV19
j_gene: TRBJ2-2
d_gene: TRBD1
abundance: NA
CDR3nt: TGTGCCAGCAAAGTACAGGGGGCGTGGGGCACCGGGGAGCTGTTTTTT
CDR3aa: CASKVQGAWGTGELFF

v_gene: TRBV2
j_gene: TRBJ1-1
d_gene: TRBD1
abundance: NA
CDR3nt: TGTGCCAGCAGCGAGAGGGGACAGGGGAACACTGAAGCTTTCTTT
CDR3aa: CASSERGQGNTEAFF

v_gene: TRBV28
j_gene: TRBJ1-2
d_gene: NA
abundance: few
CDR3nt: TGTGCCAGCAGTACCTCAAACAAGCTCTATGGCTACACCTTC
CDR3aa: CASSTSNKLYGYTF

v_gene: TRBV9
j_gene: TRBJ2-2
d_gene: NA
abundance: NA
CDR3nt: TGTGCCAGCAGCGTAGCTGGGGGAACCGGGGAGCTGTTTTTT
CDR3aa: CASSVAGGTGELFF

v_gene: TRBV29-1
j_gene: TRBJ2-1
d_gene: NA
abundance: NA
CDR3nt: TGCAGCGTTCTGGGGTCTTACAATGAGCAGTTCTTC
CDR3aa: CSVLGSYNEQFF

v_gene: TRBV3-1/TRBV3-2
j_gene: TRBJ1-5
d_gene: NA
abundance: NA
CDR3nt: TGTGCCAGCAGCTCGGCACGGTATCAGCCCCAGCATTTT
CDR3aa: CASSSARYQPQHF

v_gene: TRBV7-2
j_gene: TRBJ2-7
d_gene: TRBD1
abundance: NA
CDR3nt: TGTGCCAGCAGTCGGGGACAGGGGGCGGGGAACGAGCAGTACTTC
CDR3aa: CASSRGQGAGNEQYF

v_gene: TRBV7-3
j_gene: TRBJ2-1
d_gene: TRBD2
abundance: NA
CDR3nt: TGTGCCAGCAGCGCGAGCGGGGGATCTTACAATGAGCAGTTCTTC
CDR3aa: CASSASGGSYNEQFF

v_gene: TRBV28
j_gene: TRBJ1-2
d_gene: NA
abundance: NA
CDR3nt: TGTGCCAGCAGACAAACCGGGCCCACGAGCGGCTATGGCTACACCTTC
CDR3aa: CASRQTGPTSGYGYTF

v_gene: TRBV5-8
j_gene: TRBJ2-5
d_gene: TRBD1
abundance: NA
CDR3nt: TGTGCCAGCAGCTTGGGAGGACAGGGCTTTGAGACCCAGTACTTC
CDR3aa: CASSLGGQGFETQYF

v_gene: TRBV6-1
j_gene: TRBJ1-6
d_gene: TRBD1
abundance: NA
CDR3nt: TGTGCCAGCAGTGAACGGATGACAGGGTCACGGAATTCACCCCTCCACTTT
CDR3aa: CASSERMTGSRNSPLHF

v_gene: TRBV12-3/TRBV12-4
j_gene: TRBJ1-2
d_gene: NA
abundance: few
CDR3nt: TGTGCCAGCAGCCCTGGACAGACATATGGCTACACCTTC
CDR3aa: CASSPGQTYGYTF

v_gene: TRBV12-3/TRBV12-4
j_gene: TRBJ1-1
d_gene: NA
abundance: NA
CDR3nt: TGTGCCAGCAGCAAGGTACTCACTGAAGCTTTCTTT
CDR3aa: CASSKVLTEAFF

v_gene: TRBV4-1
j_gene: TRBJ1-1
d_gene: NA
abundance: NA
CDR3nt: TGCGCCAGCAGCCCCCCGGGAGGCAACACTGAAGCTTTCTTT
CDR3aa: CASSPPGGNTEAFF

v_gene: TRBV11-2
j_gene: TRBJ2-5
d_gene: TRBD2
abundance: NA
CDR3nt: TGTGCCAGCAGCACAGGACTAGCGGGGGGTTATAGAGAGACCCAGTACTTC
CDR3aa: CASSTGLAGGYRETQYF

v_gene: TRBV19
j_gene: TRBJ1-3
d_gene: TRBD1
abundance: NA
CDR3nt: TGTGCCAGTAGTATACTGGCAGGGACAGGTGGAAACACCATATATTTT
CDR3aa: CASSILAGTGGNTIYF

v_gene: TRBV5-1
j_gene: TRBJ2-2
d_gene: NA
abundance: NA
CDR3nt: TGCGCCAGCAGCTCGACGGCACCTTCGAACACCGGGGAGCTGTTTTTT
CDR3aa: CASSSTAPSNTGELFF